This is a list of T cell receptor beta chains from one sample in a study of blood T cell repertoires in COVID-19. This table comes from immunoSEQ multiplex PCR, and its TCRdb copy is limited to in-frame clones, with some not included. There are about 220,000 clones in the sample; about four fifths occur only once, and 4.8% lies in the top ten. The sequencing sample was made of PBMCs or T cells enriched from blood (not recorded which). These receptors all stem from a woman between 50 and 59 years old who had been exposed to COVID-19. CDR3s include the opening cysteine and the closing phenylalanine or tryptophan. D genes are given only for firm matches. Some rows mark clone size as missing; the rest say once, few, many or name a class of expanded clone.

J gene | D gene | clone size | V gene | CDR3 protein | CDR3 DNA
TRBJ1-6 | TRBD1 | NA | TRBV2 | CASRDRSNSPLHF | TGTGCCAGCCGGGACAGGAGTAATTCACCCCTCCACTTT
TRBJ2-1 | NA | NA | TRBV6-5 | CASSLSRGNEQFF | TGTGCCAGCAGCCTCTCCAGGGGAAATGAGCAGTTCTTC
TRBJ1-5 | NA | few | TRBV7-2 | CASSSYSNQPQHF | TGTGCCAGCAGCTCCTATAGCAATCAGCCCCAGCATTTT
TRBJ1-6 | NA | NA | TRBV4-3 | CASSLLSSGGNSPLHF | TGCGCCAGCAGCCTTCTATCCTCGGGAGGTAATTCACCCCTCCACTTT
TRBJ1-5 | TRBD1 | NA | TRBV20-1 | CSASKGQYSNQPQHF | TGCAGTGCTAGTAAGGGACAGTATAGCAATCAGCCCCAGCATTTT
TRBJ2-3 | TRBD2 | NA | TRBV5-4 | CASSLGGGARGVTDTQYF | TGTGCCAGCAGCTTGGGAGGAGGGGCGCGGGGGGTCACAGATACGCAGTATTTT
TRBJ2-7 | NA | NA | TRBV11-2 | CASSPGGPDNYEQYF | TGTGCCAGCAGCCCAGGGGGGCCGGACAACTACGAGCAGTACTTC
TRBJ2-2 | TRBD1 | NA | TRBV5-5 | CASSRGQGYTGELFF | TGTGCCAGCAGCCGGGGACAGGGATACACCGGGGAGCTGTTTTTT
TRBJ1-1 | NA | NA | TRBV29-1 | CSGGRDTEAFF | TGCAGCGGGGGACGGGACACTGAAGCTTTCTTT
TRBJ2-5 | TRBD2 | NA | TRBV5-6 | CASRLWRGETQYF | TGTGCCAGCAGGCTCTGGCGGGGGGAGACCCAGTACTTC
TRBJ2-2 | NA | few | TRBV6-5 | CASSYSRRHTGELFF | TGTGCCAGCAGTTACTCGCGGCGTCACACCGGGGAGCTGTTTTTT
TRBJ2-1 | TRBD1 | NA | TRBV9 | CASSVGDRPENEQFF | TGTGCCAGCAGCGTGGGGGACAGACCAGAAAATGAGCAGTTCTTC
TRBJ1-4 | NA | once | TRBV5-1 | CASSLEGQGSEKLFF | TGCGCCAGCAGCTTGGAGGGGCAGGGATCCGAAAAACTGTTTTTT
TRBJ1-5 | NA | NA | TRBV4-3 | CASSQDRSSNQPQHF | TGCGCCAGCAGCCAAGATCGGAGTAGCAATCAGCCCCAGCATTTT
TRBJ2-5 | NA | NA | TRBV5-4 | CASSLEGSGGETQYF | TGTGCCAGCAGCTTGGAGGGCAGTGGGGGGGAGACCCAGTACTTC
TRBJ2-1 | TRBD1 | NA | TRBV13 | CASSSGQGPLFF | TGTGCCAGCAGCTCAGGACAGGGGCCCCTGTTCTTC
TRBJ1-1 | TRBD1 | NA | TRBV12-3/TRBV12-4 | CASNSGGTEAFF | TGTGCCAGCAATTCAGGGGGCACTGAAGCTTTCTTT
TRBJ1-6 | TRBD1 | NA | TRBV28 | CASSWDSNSPLHF | TGTGCCAGCAGTTGGGACAGTAATTCACCCCTCCACTTT
TRBJ2-1 | TRBD2 | NA | TRBV7-3 | CASSLIGTSGSSEQFF | TGTGCCAGCAGCTTAATAGGGACTAGCGGATCCTCTGAGCAGTTCTTC
TRBJ1-5 | NA | NA | TRBV19 | CASSIPSGGPLPFLLQHF | TGTGCCAGTAGTATCCCTTCCGGGGGACCTCTACCCTTCTTACTCCAGCATTTT
TRBJ1-4 | TRBD1 | NA | TRBV5-1 | CASSLPRGQPNEKLFF | TGCGCCAGCAGCTTGCCGAGGGGGCAGCCTAATGAAAAACTGTTTTTT
TRBJ1-2 | NA | once | TRBV2 | CASSRGLREGGYTF | TGTGCCAGCAGTAGGGGACTTAGGGAGGGTGGCTACACCTTC
TRBJ2-1 | NA | once | TRBV5-5 | CASSLEDYGYNEQFF | TGTGCCAGCAGCTTGGAGGACTATGGATACAATGAGCAGTTCTTC
TRBJ2-2 | TRBD1 | NA | TRBV11-1 | CASSLTGFTGELFF | TGTGCCAGCAGCTTGACAGGGTTCACCGGGGAGCTGTTTTTT
TRBJ1-5 | TRBD1 | NA | TRBV6-5 | CASRDRGSNQPQHF | TGTGCCAGCAGGGACAGGGGGAGCAATCAGCCCCAGCATTTT
TRBJ1-1 | TRBD1 | NA | TRBV2 | CATTTSGQSMRAFF | TGTGCCACTACCACCTCGGGACAGTCCATGAGGGCTTTCTTT
TRBJ2-2 | TRBD1 | few | TRBV6-5 | CATTRTGGPGELFF | TGTGCCACAACCAGAACAGGGGGCCCCGGGGAGCTGTTTTTT
TRBJ1-5 | NA | NA | TRBV10-2 | CASSESKGGEQPQHF | TGCGCCAGCAGTGAGTCGAAGGGGGGGGAGCAGCCCCAGCATTTT
TRBJ2-5 | NA | NA | TRBV19 | CASSLVGGTQYF | TGTGCCAGTAGTTTGGTCGGTGGGACCCAGTACTTC
TRBJ2-7 | NA | NA | TRBV27 | CASRSTGIYYEQYF | TGTGCCAGCAGATCCACAGGGATCTACTACGAGCAGTACTTC
TRBJ2-2 | TRBD1 | NA | TRBV12-5 | CASAPTGGGELFF | TGTGCTAGTGCCCCGACAGGGGGCGGGGAGCTGTTTTTT
TRBJ2-7 | TRBD2 | NA | TRBV29-1 | CSAGTSGYEQYF | TGCAGCGCCGGGACTAGCGGTTACGAGCAGTACTTC
TRBJ1-2 | NA | NA | TRBV6-5 | CASIRGRGSRDGYTF | TGTGCCAGCATCCGGGGGAGGGGCTCTCGGGATGGCTACACCTTC
TRBJ2-2 | TRBD1 | NA | TRBV7-8 | CASSLYGTGGASGELFF | TGTGCCAGCAGCCTATACGGTACAGGGGGCGCCTCCGGGGAGCTGTTTTTT
TRBJ1-2 | TRBD1 | NA | TRBV13 | CASSRTGALYGYTF | TGTGCCAGCAGCCGTACAGGGGCCCTATATGGCTACACCTTC
TRBJ2-7 | TRBD1 | NA | TRBV7-9 | CASSFGTGTYEQYF | TGTGCCAGCAGCTTCGGGACAGGGACCTACGAGCAGTACTTC
TRBJ1-2 | TRBD1 | NA | TRBV27 | CASAPGQGTDGYTF | TGTGCCAGTGCACCGGGACAGGGGACCGATGGCTACACCTTC
TRBJ2-1 | TRBD2 | NA | TRBV20-1 | CSASPIIGTSGYEQFF | TGCAGTGCTAGTCCCATCATAGGGACTAGTGGCTATGAGCAGTTCTTC
TRBJ1-3 | NA | NA | TRBV7-9 | CASSLRDTIYF | TGTGCCAGCAGCTTACGGGACACCATATATTTT
TRBJ1-2 | TRBD1 | NA | TRBV24-1 | CATSDLPGTGGRSNYGYTF | TGTGCCACCAGTGATTTACCCGGGACAGGGGGGAGGTCTAACTATGGCTACACCTTC
TRBJ1-6 | NA | NA | TRBV5-5 | CASSPGGWNSPLHF | TGTGCCAGCAGCCCCGGGGGGTGGAATTCACCCCTCCACTTT
TRBJ1-4 | TRBD1 | NA | TRBV5-5 | CASIQAEGAWEKLFF | TGTGCCAGCATCCAGGCGGAGGGGGCATGGGAAAAACTGTTTTTT
TRBJ2-7 | TRBD1 | once | TRBV9 | CASSAGTGNEQYF | TGTGCCAGCAGCGCCGGGACAGGGAACGAGCAGTACTTC
TRBJ1-5 | NA | NA | TRBV19 | CASSIVLGDQPQHF | TGTGCCAGTAGTATAGTTCTCGGGGATCAGCCCCAGCATTTT
TRBJ2-3 | TRBD2 | NA | TRBV27 | CASSKLAGGPSPFGTDTQYF | TGTGCCAGCAGTAAGCTAGCGGGGGGCCCGTCGCCCTTCGGCACAGATACGCAGTATTTT
TRBJ1-2 | NA | NA | TRBV5-6 | CASSELGGATFPYGYTF | TGTGCCAGCAGTGAACTGGGGGGGGCCACCTTTCCCTATGGCTACACCTTC
TRBJ1-2 | TRBD1 | NA | TRBV18 | CASSPSDRPYYGYTF | TGTGCCAGCTCACCTTCGGACAGGCCGTACTATGGCTACACCTTC
TRBJ1-2 | TRBD1 | few | TRBV4-1 | CASSQPRDRGRGYTF | TGCGCCAGCAGCCAACCCAGGGACAGGGGCAGGGGCTACACCTTC
TRBJ2-6 | TRBD1 | NA | TRBV11-2 | CASSLGGTGLSGANVLTF | TGTGCCAGCAGCTTAGGGGGGACAGGGCTCTCTGGGGCCAACGTCCTGACTTTC
TRBJ2-5 | NA | NA | TRBV19 | CASSIRQGKTQYF | TGTGCCAGTAGTATCCGGCAGGGAAAGACCCAGTACTTC
TRBJ1-2 | NA | once | TRBV3-1/TRBV3-2 | CASSRGGGTNYGYTF | TGTGCCAGCAGCCGGGGAGGGGGGACTAACTATGGCTACACCTTC
TRBJ1-2 | NA | NA | TRBV19 | CASSIRFNAGSKAYGYTF | TGTGCCAGTAGTATCCGGTTCAATGCGGGAAGTAAAGCCTATGGCTACACCTTC
TRBJ1-2 | TRBD1 | NA | TRBV19 | CASSPTGAGNSHGYTF | TGTGCCAGTAGTCCGACAGGGGCCGGGAACTCTCATGGCTACACCTTC
TRBJ1-1 | NA | NA | TRBV7-2 | CASSQNHGMGEAFF | TGTGCCAGCAGCCAAAACCACGGGATGGGTGAAGCTTTCTTT
TRBJ2-7 | TRBD1 | NA | TRBV7-8 | CASSRQTGQIFDEQYF | TGTGCCAGCAGCCGTCAGACGGGACAGATCTTTGACGAGCAGTACTTC